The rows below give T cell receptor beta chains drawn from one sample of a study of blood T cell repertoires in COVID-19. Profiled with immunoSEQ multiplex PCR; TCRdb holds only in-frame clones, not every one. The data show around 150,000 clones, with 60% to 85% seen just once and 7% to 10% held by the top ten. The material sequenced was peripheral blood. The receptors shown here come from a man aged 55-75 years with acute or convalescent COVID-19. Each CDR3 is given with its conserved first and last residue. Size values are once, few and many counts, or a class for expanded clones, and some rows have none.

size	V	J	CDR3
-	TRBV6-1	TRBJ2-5	CASSEVIEGTSPQYF
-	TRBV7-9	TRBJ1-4	CASSSLNTRTVGEKLFF
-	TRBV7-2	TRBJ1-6	CASSFDRDRASPLHF
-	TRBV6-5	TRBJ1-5	CASSPGTGRTQPQHF
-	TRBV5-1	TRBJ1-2	CASSLEGAANYGYTF
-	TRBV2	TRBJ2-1	CASSEPVTYNEQFF
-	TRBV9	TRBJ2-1	CASSDLQAYNEQFF
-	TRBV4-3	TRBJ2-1	CASSQESRVGNEQFF
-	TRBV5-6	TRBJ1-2	CASSFDRGSGGYTF
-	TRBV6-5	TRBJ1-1	CASRTSGVWNTEAFF
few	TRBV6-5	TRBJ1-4	CASSYSDRRNEKLFF
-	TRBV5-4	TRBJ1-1	CASSQYGQGSTEAFF
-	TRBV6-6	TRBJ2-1	CASRLAGGENEQFF
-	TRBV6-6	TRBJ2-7	CASSGQGGGTYEQYF
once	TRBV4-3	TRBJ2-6	CASSQYRAGANVLTF
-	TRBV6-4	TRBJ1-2	CASSASGGDYGYTF
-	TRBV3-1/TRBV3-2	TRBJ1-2	CASSDNQGLGYTF
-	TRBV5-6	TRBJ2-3	CASSLRLAGSSTDTQYF
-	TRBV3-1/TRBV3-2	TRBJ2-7	CASSPQGSQGEQYF
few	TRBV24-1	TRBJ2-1	CATSGPFREQFF
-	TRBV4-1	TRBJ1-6	CASSQWDFQISYNSPLHF
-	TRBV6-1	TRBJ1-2	CASSETGTGFHYSYGYTF
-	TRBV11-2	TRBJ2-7	CASSTSRGRGSYEQYF
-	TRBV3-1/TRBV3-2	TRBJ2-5	CASSHPGLRGGGTQYF
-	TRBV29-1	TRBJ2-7	CSVAGQGNYEQYF
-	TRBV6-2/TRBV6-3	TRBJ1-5	CASSHRLAGAQPQHF
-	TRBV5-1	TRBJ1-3	CASSLGQKGNTIYF
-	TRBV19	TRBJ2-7	CASSIRSGEQYF
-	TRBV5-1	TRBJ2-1	CASSPDTQQFF
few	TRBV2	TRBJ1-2	CASSETDRDYGYTF
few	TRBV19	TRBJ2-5	CASSIGGGPPETQYF
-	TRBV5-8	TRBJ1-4	CASSSGDAATNEKLFF
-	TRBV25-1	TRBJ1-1	CASTGLYTEAFF
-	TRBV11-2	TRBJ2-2	CASSLDQGTGELFF
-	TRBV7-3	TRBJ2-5	CASSPENQETQYF
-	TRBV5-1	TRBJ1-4	CASSSGGLATNEKLFF
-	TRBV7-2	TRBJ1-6	CASSVDRGPGNSPLHF
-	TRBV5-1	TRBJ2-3	CASSLRDREADTQYF
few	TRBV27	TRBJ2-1	CASSPGTGGSYNEQFF
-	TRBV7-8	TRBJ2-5	CASSLGSRGETQYF
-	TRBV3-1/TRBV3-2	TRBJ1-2	CASSPTGLPDGYGYTF
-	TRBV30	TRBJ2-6	CAWAGGETGANVLTF
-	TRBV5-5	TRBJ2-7	CASSLGLAVPRAYEQYF
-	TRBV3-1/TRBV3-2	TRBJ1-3	CASSQNQARTLYF
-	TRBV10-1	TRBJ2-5	CASSVDSEQETQYF
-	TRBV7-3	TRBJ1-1	CASSEGQGVGAFF
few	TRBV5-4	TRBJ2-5	CASSLGTGKETQYF
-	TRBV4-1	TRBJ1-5	CASSQEERGQPQHF
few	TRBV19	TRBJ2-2	CASSISRASGELFF
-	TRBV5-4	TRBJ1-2	CASSLTGINYGYTF
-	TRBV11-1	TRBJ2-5	CASSLDREETQYF
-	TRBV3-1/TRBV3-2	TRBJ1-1	CASSQDRGSGGAFF
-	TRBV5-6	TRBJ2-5	CASSFRDSTNQETQYF
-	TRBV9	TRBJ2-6	CASSAFTISGANVLTF
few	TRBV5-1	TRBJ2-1	CASSPRTGSNEQFF
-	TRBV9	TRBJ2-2	CASSPSGLALNTGELFF